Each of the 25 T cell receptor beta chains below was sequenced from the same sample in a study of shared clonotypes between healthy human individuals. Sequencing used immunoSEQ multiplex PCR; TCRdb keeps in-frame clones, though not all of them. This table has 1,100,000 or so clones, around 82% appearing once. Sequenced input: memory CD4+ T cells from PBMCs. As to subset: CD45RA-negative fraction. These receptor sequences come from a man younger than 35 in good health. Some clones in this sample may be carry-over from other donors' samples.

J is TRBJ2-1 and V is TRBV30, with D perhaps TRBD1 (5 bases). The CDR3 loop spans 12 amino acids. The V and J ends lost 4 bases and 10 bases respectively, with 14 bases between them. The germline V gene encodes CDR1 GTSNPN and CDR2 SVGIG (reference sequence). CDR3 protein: CAWTSGLGEQFF. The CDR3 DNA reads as TGTGCCTGGACCTCAGGGTTAGGGGAGCAGTTCTTC.

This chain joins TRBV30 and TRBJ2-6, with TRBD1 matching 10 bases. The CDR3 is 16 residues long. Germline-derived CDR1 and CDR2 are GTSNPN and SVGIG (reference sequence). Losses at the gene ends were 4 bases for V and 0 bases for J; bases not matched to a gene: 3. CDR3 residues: CAWIRDRGSGANVLTF. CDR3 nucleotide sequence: TGTGCCTGGATCCGGGACAGGGGCTCTGGGGCCAACGTCCTGACTTTC. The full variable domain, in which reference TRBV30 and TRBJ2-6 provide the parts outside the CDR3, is SQTIHQWPATLVQPVGSPLSLECTVEGTSNPNLYWYRQAAGRGLQLLFYSVGIGQISSEVPQNLSASRPQDRQFILSSKKLLLSDSGFYLCAWIRDRGSGANVLTFGAGSRLTVL.

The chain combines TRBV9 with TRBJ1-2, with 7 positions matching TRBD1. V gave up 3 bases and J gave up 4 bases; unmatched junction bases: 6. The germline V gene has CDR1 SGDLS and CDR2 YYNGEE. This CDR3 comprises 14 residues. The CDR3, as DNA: TGTGCCAGCAGCGCTCAGGGGGGCGGCTATGGCTACACCTTC. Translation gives CASSAQGGGYGYTF.

The CDR3 DNA reads TGTGCCAGCAGCCCCCTGAGTGGGTCCTACGAGCAGTACTTC. Residues: CASSPLSGSYEQYF. The chain uses TRBV11-2 and TRBJ2-7; D is unresolved. The CDR3 contains 14 residues. Germline V gene sequence: CDR1 SGHAT, CDR2 FQNNGV. Deletions cut 5 bases from V and 1 base from J, with 12 bases between. The complete variable domain, with remaining parts taken from reference TRBV11-2 and TRBJ2-7, reads EAGVAQSPRYKIIEKRQSVAFWCNPISGHATLYWYQQILGQGPKLLIQFQNNGVVDDSQLPKDRFSAERLKGVDSTLKIQPAKLEDSAVYLCASSPLSGSYEQYFGPGTRLTVT.

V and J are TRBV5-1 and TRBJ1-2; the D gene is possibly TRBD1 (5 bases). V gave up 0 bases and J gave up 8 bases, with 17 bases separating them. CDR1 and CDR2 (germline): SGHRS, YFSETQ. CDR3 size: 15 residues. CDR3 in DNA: TGCGCCAGCAGCTTGGCCGGGGCCCCGGCGAGGGGCTACACCTTC. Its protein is CASSLAGAPARGYTF.

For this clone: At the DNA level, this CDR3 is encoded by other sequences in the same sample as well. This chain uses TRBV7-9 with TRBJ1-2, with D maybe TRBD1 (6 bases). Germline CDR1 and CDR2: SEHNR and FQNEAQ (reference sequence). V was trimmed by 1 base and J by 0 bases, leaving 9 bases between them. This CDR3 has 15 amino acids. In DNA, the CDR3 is TGTGCCAGCAGCTTAGGACAGGCCCCTAACTATGGCTACACCTTC. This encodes CASSLGQAPNYGYTF.

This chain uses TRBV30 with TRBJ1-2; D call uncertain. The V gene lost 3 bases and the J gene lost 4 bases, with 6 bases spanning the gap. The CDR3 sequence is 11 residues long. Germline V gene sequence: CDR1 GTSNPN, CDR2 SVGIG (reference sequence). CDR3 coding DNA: TGTGCCTGGAGCCACCGCTATGGCTACACCTTC. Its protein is CAWSHRYGYTF.

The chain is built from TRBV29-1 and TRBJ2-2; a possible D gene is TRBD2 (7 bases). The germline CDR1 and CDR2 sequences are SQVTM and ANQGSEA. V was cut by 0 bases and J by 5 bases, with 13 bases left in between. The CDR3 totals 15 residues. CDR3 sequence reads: CSVEEGRGRTGELFF. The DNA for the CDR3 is TGCAGCGTTGAAGAGGGGAGGGGGAGAACCGGGGAGCTGTTTTTT.

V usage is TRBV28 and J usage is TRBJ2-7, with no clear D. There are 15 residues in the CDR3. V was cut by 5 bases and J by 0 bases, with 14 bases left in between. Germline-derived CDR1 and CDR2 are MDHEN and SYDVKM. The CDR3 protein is CASSEIQENSYEQYF. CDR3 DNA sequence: TGTGCCAGCAGTGAAATCCAGGAAAACTCCTACGAGCAGTACTTC.

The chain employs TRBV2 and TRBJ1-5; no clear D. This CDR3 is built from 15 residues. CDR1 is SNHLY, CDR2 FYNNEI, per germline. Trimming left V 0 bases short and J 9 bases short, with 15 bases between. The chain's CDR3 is CASSEAGSPKGPQHF. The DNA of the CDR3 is TGTGCCAGCAGTGAAGCGGGCTCCCCCAAGGGGCCCCAGCATTTT.

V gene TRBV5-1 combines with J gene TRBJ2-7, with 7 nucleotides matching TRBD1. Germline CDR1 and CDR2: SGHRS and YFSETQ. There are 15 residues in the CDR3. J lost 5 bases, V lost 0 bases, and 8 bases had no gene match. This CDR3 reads CASSLEGGPTHEQYF. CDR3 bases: TGCGCCAGCAGCTTGGAAGGGGGCCCAACCCACGAGCAGTACTTC.

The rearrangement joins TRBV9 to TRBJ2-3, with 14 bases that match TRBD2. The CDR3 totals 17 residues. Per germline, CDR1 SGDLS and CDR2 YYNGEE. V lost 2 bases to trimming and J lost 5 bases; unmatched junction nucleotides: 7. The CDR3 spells CASSVGTSGSVRDTQYF. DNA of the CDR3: TGTGCCAGCAGCGTTGGGACTAGCGGGAGCGTGAGAGATACGCAGTATTTT.

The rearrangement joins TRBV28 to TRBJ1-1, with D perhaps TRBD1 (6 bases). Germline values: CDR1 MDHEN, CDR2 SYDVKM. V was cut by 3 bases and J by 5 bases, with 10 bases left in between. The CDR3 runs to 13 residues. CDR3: CASSFAQGTEAFF. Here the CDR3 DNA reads TGTGCCAGCAGTTTTGCCCAGGGGACTGAAGCTTTCTTT.

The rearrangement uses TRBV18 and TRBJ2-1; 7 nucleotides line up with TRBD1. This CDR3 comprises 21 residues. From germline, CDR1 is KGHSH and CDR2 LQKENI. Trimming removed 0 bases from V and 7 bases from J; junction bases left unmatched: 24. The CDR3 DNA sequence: TGTGCCAGCTCACCACCGTTCCGGGACAGAAGGAGTTGGGGAGTCATGAATGAGCAGTTCTTC. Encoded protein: CASSPPFRDRRSWGVMNEQFF.

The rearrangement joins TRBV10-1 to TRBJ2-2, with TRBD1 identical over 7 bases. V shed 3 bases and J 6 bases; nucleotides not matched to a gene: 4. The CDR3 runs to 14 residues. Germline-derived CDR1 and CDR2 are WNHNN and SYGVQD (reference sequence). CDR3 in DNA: TGCGCCAGCAGTGACTTACAGGGGTCCGGGGAGCTGTTTTTT. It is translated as CASSDLQGSGELFF.

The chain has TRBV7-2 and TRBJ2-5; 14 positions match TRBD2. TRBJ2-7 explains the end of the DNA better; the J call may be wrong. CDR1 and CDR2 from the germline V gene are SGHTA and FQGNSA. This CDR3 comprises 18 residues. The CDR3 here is CASSPGLAGGLFSYEQYF. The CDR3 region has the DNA TGTGCCAGCAGCCCAGGACTAGCGGGAGGACTATTTTCCTACGAGCAGTACTTC.

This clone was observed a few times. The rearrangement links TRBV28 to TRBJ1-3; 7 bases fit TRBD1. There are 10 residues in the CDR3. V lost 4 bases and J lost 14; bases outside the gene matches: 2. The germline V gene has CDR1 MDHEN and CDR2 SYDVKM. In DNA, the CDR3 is TGTGCCAGCAGTTCCGACAGGGTATATTTT. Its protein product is CASSSDRVYF.

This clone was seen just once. CDR3 bases: TGTGCCACCCGGGACCCAGTAACCTACGAGCAGTACTTC. This encodes CATRDPVTYEQYF. The V call is TRBV15, the J call TRBJ2-7; D assignment may be TRBD1 or TRBD2 (5 bases each). The CDR3 runs 13 residues. The V gene lost 8 bases and the J gene lost 2 bases, with 13 bases spanning the gap. Germline V CDR1 and CDR2: LNHNV, YYDKDF (reference sequence).

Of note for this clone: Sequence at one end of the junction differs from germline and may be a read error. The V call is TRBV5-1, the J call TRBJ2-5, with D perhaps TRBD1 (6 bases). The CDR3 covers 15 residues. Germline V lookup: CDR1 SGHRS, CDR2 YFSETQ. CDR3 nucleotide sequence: TGCGCCAGCAGTTTGGGGACAATGGGGAGTGAGACCCAGTACTTC. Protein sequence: CASSLGTMGSETQYF.

The CDR3 loop is CASDRAAYNEQFF. In nucleotides, the CDR3 is TGTGCCAGTGACAGGGCGGCCTACAATGAGCAGTTCTTC. V and J are TRBV6-1 and TRBJ2-1, with 7 nucleotides matching TRBD1. The CDR3 loop spans 13 amino acids. Germline loops: CDR1 MNHNS, CDR2 SASEGT. The V gene end was trimmed by 9 bases and the J gene end by 2 bases; junction bases not matched to a gene: 4.

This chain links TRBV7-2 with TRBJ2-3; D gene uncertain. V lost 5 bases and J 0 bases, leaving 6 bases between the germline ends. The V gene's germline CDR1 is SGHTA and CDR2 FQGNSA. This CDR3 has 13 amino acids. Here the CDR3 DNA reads TGTGCCAGCAGCAGAATGAGCACAGATACGCAGTATTTT. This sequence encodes CASSRMSTDTQYF.

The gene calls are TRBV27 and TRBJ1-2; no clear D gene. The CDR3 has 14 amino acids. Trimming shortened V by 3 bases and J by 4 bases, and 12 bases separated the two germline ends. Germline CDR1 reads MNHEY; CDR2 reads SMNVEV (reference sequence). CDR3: CASSLNPSAYGYTF. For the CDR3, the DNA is TGTGCCAGCAGTTTGAACCCATCAGCCTATGGCTACACCTTC.

CDR3 loop: CASSSHGPYEQYF. The CDR3, as DNA: TGTGCCAGCAGCTCCCACGGGCCCTACGAGCAGTACTTC. The chain has TRBV7-8 and TRBJ2-7, with D unclear. This CDR3 region has 13 residues. Deletions cut 4 bases from V and 2 bases from J, with 9 bases between. From germline, CDR1 is SGHVS and CDR2 FQNEAQ.

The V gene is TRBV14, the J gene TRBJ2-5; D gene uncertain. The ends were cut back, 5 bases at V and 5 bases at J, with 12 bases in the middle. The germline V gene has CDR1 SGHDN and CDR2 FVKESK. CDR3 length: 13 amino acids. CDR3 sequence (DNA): TGTGCCAGCAGCTTCTTTGTTGCGGAGACCCAGTACTTC. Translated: CASSFFVAETQYF.

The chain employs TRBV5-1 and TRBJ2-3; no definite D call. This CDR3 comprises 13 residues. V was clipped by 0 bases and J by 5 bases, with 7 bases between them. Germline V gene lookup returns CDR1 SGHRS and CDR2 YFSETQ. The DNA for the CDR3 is TGCGCCAGCAGCTTGGAACCGGAAGATACGCAGTATTTT. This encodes CASSLEPEDTQYF.